The 32 T cell receptor beta chains in this list originate from one sample, sequenced in a study of regulatory T cells in long-lasting Graves disease. Noted time point: newly diagnosed GD, antithyroid drugs for less than 3 months. PBMCs were the source of the RNA used for TCR sequencing. Libraries of TCR beta came from iRepertoire HTBI primers plus Arm-PCR of CDR3 regions. TCRdb reanalysed the multiplex PCR reads using MiXCR and keeps one entry per CDR3 protein. This sample has 530,000 or so distinct CDR3 sequences, with 13% found just once. A further study also used this sample, focusing on T cells in Graves' hyperthyroidism and ophthalmopathy.

The sequencing here drew on peripheral blood mononuclear cells (PBMCs), taken at new diagnosis, from a patient treated with antithyroid drugs. All receptors come from a man younger than 40 with Graves disease.

As concerns this clonotype: A much more abundant neighbour one base away suggests this may be a read error. The V call is TRBV2, the J call TRBJ1-5; D unresolved. Germline CDR1 SNHLY, CDR2 FYNNEI. CDR3 length: 17 amino acids. Here the CDR3 DNA reads TGTGTCAGCAGGTCACGTGAATTTTCGGTCAGCAATCAGCCCCAGCATTTT. Translating it yields CVSRSREFSVSNQPQHF. Combining the CDR3 with reference TRBV2 and TRBJ1-5 gives the whole variable domain EPEVTQTPSHQVTQMGQEVILRCVPISNHLYFYWYRQILGQKVEFLVSFYNNEISEKSEIFDDQFSVERPDGSNFTLKIRSTKLEDSAMYFCVSRSREFSVSNQPQHFGDGTRLSIL.

The V and J genes are TRBV5-1 and TRBJ1-1, with 7 bases lining up with TRBD1. The V segment lost 4 bases and the J segment 4 bases; nucleotides outside the gene matches: 7. The CDR3 runs to 14 residues. Germline CDR1 reads SGHRS; CDR2 reads YFSETQ. In nucleotides, the CDR3 is TGCGCCAGCAGCGGAGGGGGCTTGGGCACTGAAGCTTTCTTT. Protein sequence: CASSGGGLGTEAFF.

This clonotype was counted many times. The chain has TRBV29-1 and TRBJ2-1, with D hard to call. Germline values: CDR1 SQVTM, CDR2 ANQGSEA. Trimming stripped 3 bases from V and 7 bases from J, with 13 bases between. The CDR3 extends over 13 amino acids. The CDR3: CSVETSVQNEQFF. The CDR3 DNA reads as TGCAGCGTTGAGACCAGTGTGCAAAATGAGCAGTTCTTC.

The V and J genes are TRBV4-2 and TRBJ2-7, with TRBD2 identical over 9 bases. There are 16 residues in the CDR3. CDR1 and CDR2 (germline): LGHNA, YNFKEQ. V lost 1 base, J lost 5 bases, and 9 bases stayed unmatched. The CDR3 spells CASSQVAGDFTDEQYF. The DNA of the CDR3 is TGTGCCAGCAGCCAAGTAGCGGGAGATTTTACCGACGAGCAGTACTTC.

This clonotype was observed many times. The rearrangement joins TRBV18 to TRBJ2-1, with D uncertain. The germline CDR1 and CDR2 sequences are KGHSH and LQKENI. This CDR3 comprises 15 residues. V was trimmed by 3 bases and J by 7 bases, leaving 16 bases between them. CDR3 protein: CASSPRSGLVNEQFF. Here the CDR3 DNA reads TGTGCCAGCTCACCGCGCTCGGGTCTAGTGAATGAGCAGTTCTTC. The variable domain in full, with the rest retrieved from reference TRBV18 and TRBJ2-1, is NAGVMQNPRHLVRRRGQEARLRCSPMKGHSHVYWYRQLPEEGLKFMVYLQKENIIDESGMPKERFSAEFPKEGPSILRIQQVVRGDSAAYFCASSPRSGLVNEQFFGPGTRLTVL.

This clonotype was picked up many times. The genes are TRBV6-1 and TRBJ2-5; 11 bases line up with TRBD2. V lost 7 bases, J lost 4 bases, and 5 bases stayed unmatched. Germline assignment: CDR1 MNHNS and CDR2 SASEGT. The CDR3 has 14 residues. In DNA, the CDR3 is TGTGCCAGCACCCTAGCGGGAGGTGGAGAGACCCAGTACTTC. This encodes CASTLAGGGETQYF.

This clonotype was observed at least ten times. This chain links TRBV7-2 with TRBJ2-5; perhaps TRBD2 as D (5 bases). The germline gives CDR1 SGHTA, CDR2 FQGNSA. Deletions cut 5 bases from V and 1 base from J, with 17 bases between. The CDR3 is 16 residues long. This chain's CDR3 is CASSLVASGPQETQYF. DNA of the CDR3: TGTGCCAGCAGCCTCGTGGCCAGCGGACCCCAAGAGACCCAGTACTTC.

This clonotype came up many times. CDR3 sequence (DNA): TGTGCCAGCCTAGGACTAGCGGTCTACGAGCAGTACTTC. The encoded protein is CASLGLAVYEQYF. The chain carries TRBV2 and TRBJ2-7; 10 bases match TRBD2. This CDR3 has 13 amino acids. CDR1 SNHLY and CDR2 FYNNEI come from the germline V gene. Unmatched junction bases numbered 4, after V lost 8 bases and J lost 3 bases.

V gene TRBV30 combines with J gene TRBJ1-4; D is ambiguous. The CDR3 sequence is 11 residues long. The germline gives CDR1 GTSNPN, CDR2 SVGIG (reference sequence). V was pared by 2 bases and J by 7 bases, with 5 bases between. CDR3 coding DNA: TGTGCCTGGAGTAAGTCTGAAAAACTGTTTTTT. Encoded protein: CAWSKSEKLFF.

This clonotype was seen only a few times. The DNA for the CDR3 is TGCAGTGCTAGAGGCCTCGGTTACGAGCAGTACTTC. This gives the protein CSARGLGYEQYF. V and J are TRBV20-1 and TRBJ2-7, with no clear D. The CDR3 loop spans 12 amino acids. Germline lookup yields CDR1 DFQATT and CDR2 SNEGSKA (reference sequence). V lost 1 base and J 4 bases, leaving 8 bases between the germline ends.

This clonotype was seen more than once but under ten times. A clone one base away is much larger, so this may be a read error. The CDR3 is CASSPTGGPSTQYF. The CDR3 DNA reads as TGTGCCAGCAGCCCTACAGGAGGGCCCAGTACGCAGTATTTT. This chain links TRBV3-1 with TRBJ2-3; D may be TRBD2 (6 bases). The germline V gene has CDR1 LGHDT and CDR2 YNNKEL (reference sequence). There are 14 residues in the CDR3. V gave up 4 bases and J gave up 8 bases, with 16 bases separating them.

CDR3 DNA sequence: TGTGCTAGTGCCCTTGGACAGGCGGGACTAGCGGGACCGGAGGGTTACAATGAGCAGTTCTTC. Translation gives CASALGQAGLAGPEGYNEQFF. This chain links TRBV12-5 with TRBJ2-1; 13 bases map to TRBD2. Per germline, CDR1 LGHNT and CDR2 FRNRAP. The CDR3 totals 21 residues. Germline trimming cut 7 bases from V and 4 bases from J; bases unmatched to any gene: 22.

J is TRBJ1-1 and V is TRBV4-2; TRBD1 might be the D (5 bases). This CDR3 spans 13 amino acids. Germline CDR1 and CDR2: LGHNA and YNFKEQ. The V end lost 0 bases, the J end lost 11 bases, and 13 bases lay between the germline ends. As DNA, the CDR3 is TGTGCCAGCAGCCAAGATCTGGCGACAGACGCTTTCTTT. As protein: CASSQDLATDAFF.

This clonotype has at least ten counts. This chain connects TRBV11-2 to TRBJ2-7; D is unresolved. The V gene lost 6 bases and the J gene lost 7 bases, with 19 bases spanning the gap. The CDR3 has 14 amino acids. The germline V gene has CDR1 SGHAT and CDR2 FQNNGV. The CDR3 spells CASSTTGPPTEQYF. The CDR3 coding sequence is TGTGCCAGCAGTACGACTGGCCCTCCTACGGAGCAGTACTTC. The full variable domain, rest sourced from reference TRBV11-2 and TRBJ2-7, is EAGVAQSPRYKIIEKRQSVAFWCNPISGHATLYWYQQILGQGPKLLIQFQNNGVVDDSQLPKDRFSAERLKGVDSTLKIQPAKLEDSAVYLCASSTTGPPTEQYFGPGTRLTVT.

About this clonotype: One base away lies a much larger clone, so this may be a sequencing read error. This rearrangement joins TRBV5-1 to TRBJ2-1, with D possibly matching TRBD1 (6 bases). This CDR3 has 11 residues. The germline gives CDR1 SGHRS, CDR2 YFSETQ. Here the CDR3 reads CTSSLGTIGFF. CDR3 DNA sequence: TGTACCAGCAGCCTAGGGACAATTGGATTCTTC.

There are many counts of this clonotype. V usage is TRBV12-3 or TRBV12-4 and J usage is TRBJ2-7, with 8 bases lining up with TRBD1. The CDR3 covers 19 residues. Unmatched junction bases numbered 16, after V lost 3 bases and J lost 0 bases. The CDR3 spells CASSFQGARGDLFSYEQYF. The CDR3 DNA is TGTGCCAGCAGTTTTCAGGGGGCGAGGGGGGACCTTTTCTCCTACGAGCAGTACTTC.

V gene TRBV29-1 combines with J gene TRBJ2-2, with a tentative D call TRBD2 (6 bases). Germline V lookup: CDR1 SQVTM, CDR2 ANQGSEA. CDR3 size: 14 residues. Trimming removed 3 bases at V and 4 bases at J, with 12 bases between. The CDR3 reads CSVDLGGGTGELFF. As DNA, the CDR3 is TGCAGCGTTGACTTGGGGGGTGGCACCGGGGAGCTGTTTTTT.

This clonotype was counted many times. The chain uses TRBV7-2 and TRBJ2-1; D assignment may be TRBD1 or TRBD2 (5 bases each). Per germline, CDR1 SGHTA and CDR2 FQGNSA. This CDR3 is built from 14 residues. V was trimmed by 3 bases and J by 9 bases, leaving 15 bases between them. The CDR3 protein is CASSFFVTRGEQFF. The CDR3 nucleotides are TGTGCCAGCAGCTTCTTTGTAACGAGGGGTGAGCAGTTCTTC.

This clonotype was observed at least ten times. The chain links TRBV12-5 to TRBJ2-1; D is unresolved. Germline lookup yields CDR1 LGHNT and CDR2 FRNRAP. V lost 5 bases, J lost 6 bases, and 14 bases lay in between. This CDR3 region has 14 residues. Written as DNA, the CDR3 is TGTGCTAGTGGTCCCCCGTCGTGGGGCAATGAGCAGTTCTTC. Translation gives CASGPPSWGNEQFF.

About this clonotype: A much larger clone lies one base from this, so it may be a read error. V and J are TRBV6-2 or TRBV6-3 and TRBJ1-4; D gene ambiguous. There are 13 residues in the CDR3. V gave up 6 bases and J gave up 10 bases, with 15 bases separating them. The germline CDR1 and CDR2 sequences are MNHEY and SVGEGT. CDR3 in DNA: TGTGCCAGCAGCCCCGGACGGACTGGAAAACTGTTTTTT. It specifies CASSPGRTGKLFF.

There are a few counts of this clonotype. The genes are TRBV19 and TRBJ1-3, with D possibly being TRBD1 (6 bases). Looked up from germline, CDR1 is LNHDA and CDR2 is SQIVND (reference sequence). CDR3 length: 14 residues. V was cut by 4 bases and J by 4 bases, with 11 bases left in between. The chain's CDR3 is CASSTQDSGNTIYF. The CDR3 coding sequence is TGTGCCAGTAGTACCCAGGACAGCGGAAACACCATATATTTT.

This clonotype was detected many times. The chain employs TRBV11-2 and TRBJ2-3; D is ambiguous. This CDR3 is built from 13 residues. V was clipped by 3 bases and J by 2 bases, with 6 bases between them. The germline V gene encodes CDR1 SGHAT and CDR2 FQNNGV. The chain's CDR3 is CASSFTNTDTQYF. The CDR3 DNA reads as TGTGCCAGCAGCTTTACGAACACAGATACGCAGTATTTT.

The rearrangement uses TRBV19 and TRBJ1-2; D is undetermined. Between the trimmed V and J ends, which lost 8 bases and 8 bases, there was a span of 18 bases. The CDR3 has 13 residues. Per germline, CDR1 LNHDA and CDR2 SQIVND (reference sequence). The CDR3 DNA sequence: TGTGCCAGTGCGGACTTCACCGGTTTGGGCTACACCTTC. As protein: CASADFTGLGYTF.

This clonotype was counted at least ten times. V gene TRBV11-1 combines with J gene TRBJ2-7; D gene ambiguous. Trimming removed 5 bases from V and 7 bases from J, with 12 bases in between. In germline, CDR1 is SGHAT, CDR2 FQDESV (reference sequence). The CDR3 totals 12 residues. Here the CDR3 DNA reads TGTGCCAGCAGCATATCCCGGACGGAGCAGTACTTC. This codes for CASSISRTEQYF.

This clonotype was seen a few times. The rearrangement links TRBV5-5 to TRBJ2-1; 9 bases fit TRBD2. There are 17 residues in the CDR3. Trimming cost V 0 bases and J 4 bases; bases outside gene matches: 8. Per the germline V gene, CDR1 is SGHKS and CDR2 is YYEKEE (reference sequence). The CDR3 DNA is TGTGCCAGCAGCTTGGCCGGGGCTAGCGGGAATTACAATGAGCAGTTCTTC. Protein: CASSLAGASGNYNEQFF.

This clonotype was seen repeatedly, ten times or more. The CDR3 region has the DNA TGTGCCAGCAGTGAGGGATTCTCTGAAGCTTTCTTT. Its translation is CASSEGFSEAFF. This rearrangement joins TRBV2 to TRBJ1-1; D is uncertain. The germline CDR1 and CDR2 sequences are SNHLY and FYNNEI. This CDR3 is built from 12 residues. Trimming shortened V by 3 bases and J by 6 bases, and 8 bases separated the two germline ends.

Details on this clonotype: Possible read error: a much larger clone is one base away. The J gene is TRBJ2-3, the V gene TRBV11-2, with no clear D. Germline assignment: CDR1 SGHAT and CDR2 FQNNGV. V was clipped by 5 bases and J by 5 bases, with 14 bases between them. CDR3 length: 14 residues. The CDR3 nucleotides are TGTGCCAGCAGCCCTGGGTTCTGGGGAGATACGCAGTATTTT. Its protein product is CASSPGFWGDTQYF.

This clonotype was counted at least ten times. The V gene is TRBV12-3 or TRBV12-4, the J gene TRBJ2-3, with unresolved D. Trimming left V 1 base short and J 7 bases short, with 15 bases between. There are 15 residues in the CDR3. The chain's CDR3 is CASSLDSFSLHTQYF. For the CDR3, the DNA is TGTGCCAGCAGTTTAGACAGCTTCTCCCTTCATACGCAGTATTTT.

In this sample, this clonotype turned up many times. The chain recombines TRBV29-1 with TRBJ2-5; 8 bases agree with TRBD2. The length of the CDR3 is 15 residues. Germline-derived CDR1 and CDR2 are SQVTM and ANQGSEA. J lost 2 bases, V lost 3 bases, and 8 bases had no gene match. The CDR3 spells CSVDEAGGGQETQYF. The DNA for the CDR3 is TGCAGCGTTGACGAGGCGGGAGGAGGACAAGAGACCCAGTACTTC.

This clonotype was detected ten times or more. The chain carries TRBV25-1 and TRBJ2-1; the D is unclear. Germline-derived CDR1 and CDR2 are MGHDK and SYGVNS. Trimming removed 8 bases at V and 8 bases at J, with 13 bases between. The CDR3 sequence is 12 residues long. The CDR3 loop reads CASAPVEDEQFF. Here the CDR3 DNA reads TGTGCCAGCGCACCCGTTGAAGATGAGCAGTTCTTC. Supplemented by reference TRBV25-1 and TRBJ2-1, the full variable domain reads EADIYQTPRYLVIGTGKKITLECSQTMGHDKMYWYQQDPGMELHLIHYSYGVNSTEKGDLSSESTVSRIRTEHFPLTLESARPSHTSQYLCASAPVEDEQFFGPGTRLTVL.

This clonotype occurred many times. The gene calls are TRBV29-1 and TRBJ2-7; 8 nucleotides agree with TRBD1. V lost 6 bases to trimming and J lost 2 bases; unmatched junction nucleotides: 6. Germline V gene sequence: CDR1 SQVTM, CDR2 ANQGSEA. CDR3 length equals 13 residues. CDR3 coding DNA: TGCAGCGTCGCGACAGGGGTGGCCTACGAGCAGTACTTC. Translating it yields CSVATGVAYEQYF.

This clonotype appeared many times. The genes are TRBV27 and TRBJ2-7; 7 nucleotides line up with TRBD2. This CDR3 has 15 amino acids. Trimming took 5 bases from V and 1 from J; bases not matched to a gene: 8. CDR1 and CDR2 from the germline V gene are MNHEY and SMNVEV (reference sequence). The CDR3 loop reads CASSTWEGYSYEQYF. The CDR3 nucleotides read TGTGCCAGCAGTACGTGGGAGGGGTATTCCTACGAGCAGTACTTC.